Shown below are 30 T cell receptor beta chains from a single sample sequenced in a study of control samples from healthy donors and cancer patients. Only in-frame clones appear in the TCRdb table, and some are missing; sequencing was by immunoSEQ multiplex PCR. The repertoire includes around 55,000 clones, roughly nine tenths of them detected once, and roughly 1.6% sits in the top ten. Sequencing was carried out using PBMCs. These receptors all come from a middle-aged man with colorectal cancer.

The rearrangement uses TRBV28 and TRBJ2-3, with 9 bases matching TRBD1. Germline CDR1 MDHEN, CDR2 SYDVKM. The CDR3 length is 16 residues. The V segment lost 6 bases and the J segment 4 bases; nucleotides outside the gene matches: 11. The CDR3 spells CASRPTLGQGPDTQYF. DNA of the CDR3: TGTGCCAGCAGACCCACTCTCGGACAGGGGCCAGATACGCAGTATTTT. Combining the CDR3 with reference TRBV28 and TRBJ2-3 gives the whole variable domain DVKVTQSSRYLVKRTGEKVFLECVQDMDHENMFWYRQDPGLGLRLIYFSYDVKMKEKGDIPEGYSVSREKKERFSLILESASTNQTSMYLCASRPTLGQGPDTQYFGPGTRLTVL.

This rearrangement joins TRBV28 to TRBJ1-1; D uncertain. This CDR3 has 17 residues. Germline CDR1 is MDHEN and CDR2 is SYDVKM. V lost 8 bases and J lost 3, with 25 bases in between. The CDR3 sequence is CASPPFGRHRRDTEAFF. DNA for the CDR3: TGTGCCAGCCCACCGTTCGGTCGACACCGGAGGGACACTGAAGCTTTCTTT.

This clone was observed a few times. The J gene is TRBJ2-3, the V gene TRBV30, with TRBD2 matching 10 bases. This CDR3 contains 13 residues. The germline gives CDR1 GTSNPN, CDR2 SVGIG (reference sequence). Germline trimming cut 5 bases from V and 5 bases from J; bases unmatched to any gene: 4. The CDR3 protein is CAWGPSGRDTQYF. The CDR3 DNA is TGTGCCTGGGGGCCTAGCGGGAGAGATACGCAGTATTTT. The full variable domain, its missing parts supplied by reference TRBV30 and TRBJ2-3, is SQTIHQWPATLVQPVGSPLSLECTVEGTSNPNLYWYRQAAGRGLQLLFYSVGIGQISSEVPQNLSASRPQDRQFILSSKKLLLSDSGFYLCAWGPSGRDTQYFGPGTRLTVL.

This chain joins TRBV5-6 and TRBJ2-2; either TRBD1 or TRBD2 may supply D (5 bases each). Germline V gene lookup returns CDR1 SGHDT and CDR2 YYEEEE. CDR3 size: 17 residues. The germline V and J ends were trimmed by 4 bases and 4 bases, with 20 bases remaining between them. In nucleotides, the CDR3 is TGTGCCAGCAGCCTGACCCGGGGACGGACGACCACCGGGGAGCTGTTTTTT. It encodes CASSLTRGRTTTGELFF.

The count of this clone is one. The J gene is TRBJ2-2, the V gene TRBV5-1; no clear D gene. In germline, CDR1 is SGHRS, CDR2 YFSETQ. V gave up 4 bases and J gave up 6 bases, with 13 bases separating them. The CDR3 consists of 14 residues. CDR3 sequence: CASSPPTSAGELFF. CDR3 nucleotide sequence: TGCGCCAGCAGCCCACCGACCTCGGCCGGGGAGCTGTTTTTT.

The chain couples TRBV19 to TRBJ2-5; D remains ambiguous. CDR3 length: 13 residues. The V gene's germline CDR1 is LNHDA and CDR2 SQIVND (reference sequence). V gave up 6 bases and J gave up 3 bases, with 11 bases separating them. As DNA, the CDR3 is TGTGCCAGTAGACGGGCAGGAGAAGAGACCCAGTACTTC. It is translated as CASRRAGEETQYF.

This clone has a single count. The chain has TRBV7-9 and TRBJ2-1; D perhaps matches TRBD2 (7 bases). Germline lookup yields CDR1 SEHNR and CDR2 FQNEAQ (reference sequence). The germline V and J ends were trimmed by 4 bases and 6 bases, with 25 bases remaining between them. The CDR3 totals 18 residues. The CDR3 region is CASSSKVNKREGGNEQFF. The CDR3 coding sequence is TGTGCCAGCAGCTCCAAAGTTAATAAGCGGGAAGGGGGCAATGAGCAGTTCTTC.

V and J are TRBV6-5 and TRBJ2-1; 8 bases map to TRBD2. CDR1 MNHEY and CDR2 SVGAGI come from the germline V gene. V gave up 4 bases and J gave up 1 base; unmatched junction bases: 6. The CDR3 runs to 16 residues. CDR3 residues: CASSSRGAGSYNEQFF. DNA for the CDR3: TGTGCCAGCAGTTCGCGGGGGGCAGGTTCCTACAATGAGCAGTTCTTC.

The CDR3 protein is CASSFWDPYNEQFF. The CDR3 region has the DNA TGTGCCAGCAGTTTTTGGGACCCCTACAATGAGCAGTTCTTC. J is TRBJ2-1 and V is TRBV27; TRBD1 or TRBD2 may be the D gene (5 bases each). The length of the CDR3 is 14 residues. The germline V and J ends were trimmed by 3 bases and 2 bases, with 8 bases remaining between them. Germline CDR1 MNHEY, CDR2 SMNVEV (reference sequence).

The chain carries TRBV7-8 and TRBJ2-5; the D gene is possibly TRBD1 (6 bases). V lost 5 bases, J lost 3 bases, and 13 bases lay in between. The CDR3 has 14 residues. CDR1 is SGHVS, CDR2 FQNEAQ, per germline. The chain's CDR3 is CASSRGQSKETQYF. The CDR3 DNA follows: TGTGCCAGCAGCCGCGGACAGTCCAAAGAGACCCAGTACTTC.

CDR3 loop: CASSLFGRGQGGDDEQYF. The CDR3 bases are TGTGCCAGCAGTTTATTCGGCCGGGGACAGGGCGGTGATGACGAGCAGTACTTC. This chain links TRBV28 with TRBJ2-7; TRBD1 matches 9 bases. CDR3 length: 18 residues. The junction had 15 bases not matched to a gene; V was cut back by 1 base and J by 5 bases. Germline-derived CDR1 and CDR2 are MDHEN and SYDVKM.

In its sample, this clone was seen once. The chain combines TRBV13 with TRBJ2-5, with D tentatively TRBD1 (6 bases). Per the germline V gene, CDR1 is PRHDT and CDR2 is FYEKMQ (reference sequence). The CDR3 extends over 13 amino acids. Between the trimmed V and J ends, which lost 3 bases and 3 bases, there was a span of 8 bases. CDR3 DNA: TGTGCCAGCAGCTTCAGGGGCGAAGAGACCCAGTACTTC. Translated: CASSFRGEETQYF.

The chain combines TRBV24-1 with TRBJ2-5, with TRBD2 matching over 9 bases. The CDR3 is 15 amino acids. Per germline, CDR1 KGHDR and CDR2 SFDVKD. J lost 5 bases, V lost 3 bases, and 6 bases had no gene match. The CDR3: CATSDVAGDGETQYF. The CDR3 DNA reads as TGTGCCACCAGTGATGTAGCGGGAGATGGGGAGACCCAGTACTTC.

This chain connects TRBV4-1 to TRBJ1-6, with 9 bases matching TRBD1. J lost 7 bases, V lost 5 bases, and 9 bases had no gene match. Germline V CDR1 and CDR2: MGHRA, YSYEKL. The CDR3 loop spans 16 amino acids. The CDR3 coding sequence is TGCGCCAGCAGCAATCGCCGGGACAGGGTGAATTCACCCCTCCACTTT. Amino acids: CASSNRRDRVNSPLHF.

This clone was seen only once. The CDR3 DNA reads as TGTGCCAGCAGTTTATATACTAGCGGGAGAAGCTTGACAGGGGAGCTGTTTTTT. It is translated as CASSLYTSGRSLTGELFF. The chain carries TRBV27 and TRBJ2-2, with TRBD2 matching over 11 bases. The CDR3 is 18 residues long. Germline lookup yields CDR1 MNHEY and CDR2 SMNVEV (reference sequence). The trim removed 1 base at V and 8 bases at J, leaving 12 bases unmatched.

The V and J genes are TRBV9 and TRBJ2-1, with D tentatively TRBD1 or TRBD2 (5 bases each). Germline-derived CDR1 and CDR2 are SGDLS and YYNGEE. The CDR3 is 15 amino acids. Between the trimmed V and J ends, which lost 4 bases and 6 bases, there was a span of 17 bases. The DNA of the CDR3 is TGTGCCAGCAGCTCTCAGAGGGGCCCGGGCAATGAGCAGTTCTTC. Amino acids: CASSSQRGPGNEQFF.

The CDR3 protein is CASSYGTLEAFF. In nucleotides, the CDR3 is TGTGCCAGCAGTTACGGGACTTTAGAAGCTTTCTTT. The V and J genes are TRBV6-6 and TRBJ1-1, with TRBD1 as a possible D gene (5 bases). Germline V gene sequence: CDR1 MNHNY, CDR2 SVGAGI (reference sequence). The CDR3 covers 12 residues. The V end lost 2 bases, the J end lost 8 bases, and 9 bases lay between the germline ends.

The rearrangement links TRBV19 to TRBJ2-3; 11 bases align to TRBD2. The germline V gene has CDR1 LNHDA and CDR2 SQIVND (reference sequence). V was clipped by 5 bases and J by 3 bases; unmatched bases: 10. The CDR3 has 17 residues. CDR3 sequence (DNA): TGTGCCAGTAGTTCTCCAACTAGCGGGAGTGAGACAGATACGCAGTATTTT. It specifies CASSSPTSGSETDTQYF.

Here the CDR3 DNA reads TGTGCCAGCAGTGAAGGGGACAGGATCTCTGAAGCTTTCTTT. It translates to CASSEGDRISEAFF. V is TRBV6-1 and J is TRBJ1-1, with 8 bases aligning to TRBD1. Germline CDR1 and CDR2: MNHNS and SASEGT. V dropped 1 base and J dropped 6; count of bases not matched to a gene: 4. CDR3 length: 14 amino acids.

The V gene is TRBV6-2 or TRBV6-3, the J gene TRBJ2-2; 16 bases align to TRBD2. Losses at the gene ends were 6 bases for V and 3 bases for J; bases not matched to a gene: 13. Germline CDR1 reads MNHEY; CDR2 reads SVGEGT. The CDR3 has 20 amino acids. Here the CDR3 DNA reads TGTGCCAGCAGCACCGGGACTAGCGGGAGGGCCGGGCGGTACACCGGGGAGCTGTTTTTT. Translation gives CASSTGTSGRAGRYTGELFF.

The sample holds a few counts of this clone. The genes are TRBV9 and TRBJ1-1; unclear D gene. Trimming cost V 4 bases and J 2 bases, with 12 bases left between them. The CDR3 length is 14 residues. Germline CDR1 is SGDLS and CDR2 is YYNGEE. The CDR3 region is CASSRSWGNTEAFF. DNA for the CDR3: TGTGCCAGCAGCCGTAGTTGGGGAAACACTGAAGCTTTCTTT.

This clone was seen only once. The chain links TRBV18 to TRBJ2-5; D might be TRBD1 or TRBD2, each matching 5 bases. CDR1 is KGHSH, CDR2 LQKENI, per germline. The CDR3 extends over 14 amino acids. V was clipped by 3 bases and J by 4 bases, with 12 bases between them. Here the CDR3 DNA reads TGTGCCAGCTCACCGTTACCGGGACCAGAGACCCAGTACTTC. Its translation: CASSPLPGPETQYF.

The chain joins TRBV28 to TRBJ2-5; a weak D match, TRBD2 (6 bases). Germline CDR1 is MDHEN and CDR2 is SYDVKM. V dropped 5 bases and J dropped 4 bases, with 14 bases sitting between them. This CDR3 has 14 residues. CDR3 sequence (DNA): TGTGCCAGCAGTCGACCTGGGGGGATAGAGACCCAGTACTTC. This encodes CASSRPGGIETQYF.

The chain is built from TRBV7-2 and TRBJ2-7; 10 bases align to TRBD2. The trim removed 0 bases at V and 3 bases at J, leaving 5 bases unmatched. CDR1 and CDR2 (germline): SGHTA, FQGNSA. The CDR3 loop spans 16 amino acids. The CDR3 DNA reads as TGTGCCAGCAGCTTAGCGCGGGCTAGCGGGAGCTACGAGCAGTACTTC. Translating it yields CASSLARASGSYEQYF.

In nucleotides, the CDR3 is TGTGCCAGCAGCTTCCCTCAGGACGGCTACACCTTC. Encoded protein: CASSFPQDGYTF. This sequence joins TRBV7-9 and TRBJ1-2; D is uncertain. This CDR3 is 12 amino acids long. V was shortened by 3 bases and J by 8 bases, with 10 bases between the two germline ends. Germline CDR1 and CDR2: SEHNR and FQNEAQ (reference sequence).

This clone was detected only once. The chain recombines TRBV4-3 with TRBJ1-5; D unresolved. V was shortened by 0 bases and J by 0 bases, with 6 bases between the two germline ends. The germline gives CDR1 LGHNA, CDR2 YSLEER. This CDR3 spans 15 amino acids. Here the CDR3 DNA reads TGCGCCAGCAGCCAAGACTACAGTAGCAATCAGCCCCAGCATTTT. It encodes CASSQDYSSNQPQHF.

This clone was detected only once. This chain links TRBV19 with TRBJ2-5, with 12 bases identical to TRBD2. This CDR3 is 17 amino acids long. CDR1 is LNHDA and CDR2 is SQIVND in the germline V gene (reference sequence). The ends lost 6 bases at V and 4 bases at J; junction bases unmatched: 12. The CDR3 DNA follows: TGTGCCAGTAGCTCCCGGCGACTAGCGGGAGTGAGAGAGACCCAGTACTTC. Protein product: CASSSRRLAGVRETQYF.

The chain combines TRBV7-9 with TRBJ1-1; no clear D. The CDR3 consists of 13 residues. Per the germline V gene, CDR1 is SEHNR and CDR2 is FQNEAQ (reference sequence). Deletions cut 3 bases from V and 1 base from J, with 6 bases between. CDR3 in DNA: TGTGCCAGCAGCTTGTTAGAGAACACTGAAGCTTTCTTT. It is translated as CASSLLENTEAFF.

The CDR3 sequence: CASSPSSAQYF. The CDR3 DNA sequence: TGTGCCAGCTCACCCTCGAGCGCGCAGTATTTT. The chain carries TRBV18 and TRBJ2-3, with unresolved D. The CDR3 runs 11 residues. V was cut by 3 bases and J by 10 bases, with 8 bases left in between. Germline-derived CDR1 and CDR2 are KGHSH and LQKENI.

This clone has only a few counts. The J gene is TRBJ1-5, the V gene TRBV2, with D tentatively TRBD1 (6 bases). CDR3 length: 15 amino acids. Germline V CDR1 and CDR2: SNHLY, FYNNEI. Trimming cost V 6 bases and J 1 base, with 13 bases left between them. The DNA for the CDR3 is TGTGCCAGCAGAGGGGGACTAAGGAGCAATCAGCCCCAGCATTTT. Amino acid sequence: CASRGGLRSNQPQHF.